Reported below is one TCR beta chain. Its target is not known. Clones were read by immunoSEQ multiplex PCR, and TCRdb kept only the in-frame ones, dropping some. The top ten clones hold 0.5% to 0.65% of a sample with over 850,000 clones, 75% to 85% of them seen once. In the CD4+ fraction, cells were divided into CD45RA+ naive and CD45RA-negative memory subsets. The data stem from a study of shared clonotypes between healthy human individuals. Findings of the study overall: Among non-shared clonotypes, generation probabilities were lower than among those shared by all four donors.

The TCR was taken from a man aged 18 to 29 in good health. Some clones in this sample may be carry-over from other donors' samples. The source material was memory CD4+ T cells from PBMCs. The sample's subset: CD45RA-negative fraction.

The CDR3 nucleotides read TGCGCCAGCAGCCATGGACTAGCGGGCACAGATACGCAGTATTTT. It yields the protein CASSHGLAGTDTQYF. The rearrangement joins TRBV5-1 to TRBJ2-3; 10 nucleotides match TRBD2. The CDR3 sequence is 15 residues long. Germline CDR1 reads SGHRS; CDR2 reads YFSETQ. J gave up 1 base and V 4 bases, and 3 bases lay outside the gene matches.